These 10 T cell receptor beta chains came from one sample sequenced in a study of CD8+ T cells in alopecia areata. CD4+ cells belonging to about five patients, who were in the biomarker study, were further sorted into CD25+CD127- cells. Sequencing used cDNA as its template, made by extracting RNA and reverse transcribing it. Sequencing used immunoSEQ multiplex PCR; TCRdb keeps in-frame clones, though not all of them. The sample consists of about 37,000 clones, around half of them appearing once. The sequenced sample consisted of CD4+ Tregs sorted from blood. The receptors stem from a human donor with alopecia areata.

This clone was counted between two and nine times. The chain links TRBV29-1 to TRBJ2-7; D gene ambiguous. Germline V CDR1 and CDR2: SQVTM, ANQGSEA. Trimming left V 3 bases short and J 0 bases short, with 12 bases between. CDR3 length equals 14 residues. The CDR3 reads CSVDTWPNSYEQYF. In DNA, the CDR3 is TGCAGCGTTGACACGTGGCCCAACTCCTACGAGCAGTACTTC.

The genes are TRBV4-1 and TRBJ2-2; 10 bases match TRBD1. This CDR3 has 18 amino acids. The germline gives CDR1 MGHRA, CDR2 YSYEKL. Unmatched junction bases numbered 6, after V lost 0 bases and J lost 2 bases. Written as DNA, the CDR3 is TGCGCCAGCAGCCAAGACCGGACAGGGGGTTCTAACACCGGGGAGCTGTTTTTT. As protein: CASSQDRTGGSNTGELFF.

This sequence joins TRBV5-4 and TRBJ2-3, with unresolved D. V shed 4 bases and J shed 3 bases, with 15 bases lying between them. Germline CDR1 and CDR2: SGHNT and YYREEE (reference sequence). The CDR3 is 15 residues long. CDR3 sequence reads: CASSLSNKPTDTQYF. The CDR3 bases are TGTGCCAGCAGCCTCTCAAACAAACCGACAGATACGCAGTATTTT.

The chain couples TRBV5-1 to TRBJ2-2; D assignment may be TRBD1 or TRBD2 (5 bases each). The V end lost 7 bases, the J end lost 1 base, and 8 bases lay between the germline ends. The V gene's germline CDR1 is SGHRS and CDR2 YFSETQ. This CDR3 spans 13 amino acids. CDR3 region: CASRDGNTGELFF. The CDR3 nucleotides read TGCGCCAGCCGGGACGGGAACACCGGGGAGCTGTTTTTT.

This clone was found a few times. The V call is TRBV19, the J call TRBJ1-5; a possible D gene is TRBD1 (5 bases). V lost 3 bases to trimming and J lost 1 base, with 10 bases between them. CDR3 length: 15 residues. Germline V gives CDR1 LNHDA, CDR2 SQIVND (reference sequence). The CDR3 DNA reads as TGTGCCAGTAGTATGGCAGGGCTCAGCAATCAGCCCCAGCATTTT. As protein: CASSMAGLSNQPQHF.

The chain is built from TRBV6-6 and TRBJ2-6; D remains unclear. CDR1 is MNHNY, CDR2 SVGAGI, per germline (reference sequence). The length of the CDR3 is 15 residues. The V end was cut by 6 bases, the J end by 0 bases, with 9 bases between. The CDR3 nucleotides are TGTGCCAGCAGGGCTACAGACTCTGGGGCCAACGTCCTGACTTTC. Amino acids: CASRATDSGANVLTF.

The CDR3 spells CAWSVRGGANGANVLTF. Here the CDR3 DNA reads TGTGCCTGGAGTGTACGTGGGGGCGCTAATGGGGCCAACGTCCTGACTTTC. The chain is built from TRBV30 and TRBJ2-6; weak D call: TRBD1 (6 bases). Trimming took 0 bases from V and 3 from J, leaving 15 bases between them. Germline V gene lookup returns CDR1 GTSNPN and CDR2 SVGIG (reference sequence). This CDR3 spans 17 amino acids.

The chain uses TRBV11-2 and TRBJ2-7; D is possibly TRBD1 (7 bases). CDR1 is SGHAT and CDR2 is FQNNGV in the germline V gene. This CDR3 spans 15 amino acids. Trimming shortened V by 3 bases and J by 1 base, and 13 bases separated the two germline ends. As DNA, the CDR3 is TGTGCCAGCAGCTTCCTCAGGGGGGAATCCTACGAGCAGTACTTC. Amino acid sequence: CASSFLRGESYEQYF.

The CDR3 is CASSIWPYEQYF. CDR3 coding DNA: TGTGCCAGTAGTATCTGGCCCTACGAGCAGTACTTC. V gene TRBV19 combines with J gene TRBJ2-7; no firm D call. This CDR3 has 12 residues. Germline V gives CDR1 LNHDA, CDR2 SQIVND (reference sequence). V lost 3 bases, J lost 2 bases, and 5 bases lay in between. The full variable domain, its missing parts supplied by reference TRBV19 and TRBJ2-7, is DGGITQSPKYLFRKEGQNVTLSCEQNLNHDAMYWYRQDPGQGLRLIYYSQIVNDFQKGDIAEGYSVSREKKESFPLTVTSAQKNPTAFYLCASSIWPYEQYFGPGTRLTVT.

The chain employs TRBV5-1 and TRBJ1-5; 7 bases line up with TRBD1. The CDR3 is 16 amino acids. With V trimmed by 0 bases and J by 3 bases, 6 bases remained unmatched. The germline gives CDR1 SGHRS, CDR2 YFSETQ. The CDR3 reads CASSLGTTGNNQPQHF. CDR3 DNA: TGCGCCAGCAGCTTGGGGACGACAGGGAACAATCAGCCCCAGCATTTT.